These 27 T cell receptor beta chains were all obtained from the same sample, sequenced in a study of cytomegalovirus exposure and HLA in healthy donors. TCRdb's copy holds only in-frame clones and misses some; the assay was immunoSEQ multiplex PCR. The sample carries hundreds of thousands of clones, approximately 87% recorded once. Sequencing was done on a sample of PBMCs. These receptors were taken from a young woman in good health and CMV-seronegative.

CDR3 in DNA: TGCGCCAGCGCTCTGCCCGGGGTGGGAAACACCATATATTTT. This translates into CASALPGVGNTIYF. This chain uses TRBV5-1 with TRBJ1-3; no firm D call. V was cut by 7 bases and J by 4 bases, with 15 bases left in between. Germline values: CDR1 SGHRS, CDR2 YFSETQ. This CDR3 comprises 14 residues.

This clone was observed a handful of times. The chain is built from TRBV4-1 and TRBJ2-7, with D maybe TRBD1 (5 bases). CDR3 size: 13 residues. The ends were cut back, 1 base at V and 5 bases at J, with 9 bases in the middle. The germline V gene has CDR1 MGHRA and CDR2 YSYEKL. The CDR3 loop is CASSQGQGDEQYF. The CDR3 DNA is TGCGCCAGCAGCCAAGGTCAGGGCGACGAGCAGTACTTC.

The CDR3 region has the DNA TGTGCCAGCAGCCCTCCGGGACCTCCGAGATCAGGCTACACCTTC. This translates into CASSPPGPPRSGYTF. The chain joins TRBV14 to TRBJ1-2; possibly TRBD1 for D (5 bases). V lost 4 bases, J lost 8 bases, and 20 bases lay in between. CDR3 length equals 15 residues. Germline V gene lookup returns CDR1 SGHDN and CDR2 FVKESK.

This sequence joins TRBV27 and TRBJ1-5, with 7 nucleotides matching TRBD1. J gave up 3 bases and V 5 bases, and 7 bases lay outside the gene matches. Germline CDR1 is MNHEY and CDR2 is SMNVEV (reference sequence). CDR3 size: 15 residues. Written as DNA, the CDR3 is TGTGCCAGCAGTCACACCGGGACAGACAATCAGCCCCAGCATTTT. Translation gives CASSHTGTDNQPQHF.

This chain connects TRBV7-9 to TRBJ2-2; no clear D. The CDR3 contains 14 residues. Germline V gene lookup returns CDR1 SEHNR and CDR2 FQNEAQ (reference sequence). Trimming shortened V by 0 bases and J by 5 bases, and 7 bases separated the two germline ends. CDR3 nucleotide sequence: TGTGCCAGCAGCTTAGCGGGCGGAACCGGGGAGCTGTTTTTT. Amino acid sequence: CASSLAGGTGELFF.

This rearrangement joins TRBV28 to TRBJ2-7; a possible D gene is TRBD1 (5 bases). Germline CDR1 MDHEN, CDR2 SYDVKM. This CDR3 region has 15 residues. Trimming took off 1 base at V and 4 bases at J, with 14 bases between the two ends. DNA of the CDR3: TGTGCCAGCAGTTTATCAGGCCAGGGAAGGTACGAGCAGTACTTC. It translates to CASSLSGQGRYEQYF.

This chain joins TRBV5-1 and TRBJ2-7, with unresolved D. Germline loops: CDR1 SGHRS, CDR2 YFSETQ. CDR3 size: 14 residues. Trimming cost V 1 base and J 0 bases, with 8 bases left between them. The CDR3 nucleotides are TGCGCCAGCAGCTTGCACTCGAGCTCCTACGAGCAGTACTTC. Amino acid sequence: CASSLHSSSYEQYF.

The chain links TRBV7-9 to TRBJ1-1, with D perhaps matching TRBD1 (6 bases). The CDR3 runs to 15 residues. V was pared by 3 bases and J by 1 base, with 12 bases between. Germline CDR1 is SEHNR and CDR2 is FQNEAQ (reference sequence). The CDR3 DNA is TGTGCCAGCAGCTTCGTCGTAGGGGGGAACACTGAAGCTTTCTTT. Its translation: CASSFVVGGNTEAFF.

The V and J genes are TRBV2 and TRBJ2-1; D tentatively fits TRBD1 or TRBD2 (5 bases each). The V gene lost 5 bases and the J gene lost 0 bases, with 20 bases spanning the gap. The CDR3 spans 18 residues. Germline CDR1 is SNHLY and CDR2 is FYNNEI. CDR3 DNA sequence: TGTGCCAGCAGTCGCGGGCCTAGAGGGACGGGCTCCTACAATGAGCAGTTCTTC. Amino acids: CASSRGPRGTGSYNEQFF.

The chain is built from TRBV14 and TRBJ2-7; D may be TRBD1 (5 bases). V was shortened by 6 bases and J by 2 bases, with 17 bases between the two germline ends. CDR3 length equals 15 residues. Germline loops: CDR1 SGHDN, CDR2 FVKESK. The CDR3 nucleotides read TGTGCCAGCAGTCCCCCGGGCAGGGCCCCCTACGAGCAGTACTTC. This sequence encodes CASSPPGRAPYEQYF. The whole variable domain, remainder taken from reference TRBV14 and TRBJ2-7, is EAGVTQFPSHSVIEKGQTVTLRCDPISGHDNLYWYRRVMGKEIKFLLHFVKESKQDESGMPNNRFLAERTGGTYSTLKVQPAELEDSGVYFCASSPPGRAPYEQYFGPGTRLTVT.

CDR3 nucleotide sequence: TGTGCCAGTAGTATGGTTCCCCGGGCGACTAACTATGGCTACACCTTC. As protein: CASSMVPRATNYGYTF. V gene TRBV19 combines with J gene TRBJ1-2, with unresolved D. Per the germline V gene, CDR1 is LNHDA and CDR2 is SQIVND (reference sequence). This CDR3 comprises 16 residues. V was cut by 3 bases and J by 0 bases, with 14 bases left in between.

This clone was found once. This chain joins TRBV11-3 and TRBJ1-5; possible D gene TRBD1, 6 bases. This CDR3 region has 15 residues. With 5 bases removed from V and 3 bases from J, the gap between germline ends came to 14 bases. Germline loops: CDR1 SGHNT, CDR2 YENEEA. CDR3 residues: CASSTLQGINQPQHF. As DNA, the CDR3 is TGTGCCAGCAGCACCCTTCAGGGGATCAATCAGCCCCAGCATTTT.

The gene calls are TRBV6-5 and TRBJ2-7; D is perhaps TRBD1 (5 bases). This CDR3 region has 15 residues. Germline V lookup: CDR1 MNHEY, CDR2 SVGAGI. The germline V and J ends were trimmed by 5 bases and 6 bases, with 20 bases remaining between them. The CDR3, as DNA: TGTGCCAGCAGTCCCGAAAGGGGCAGGGAAGGCGAGCAGTACTTC. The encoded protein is CASSPERGREGEQYF.

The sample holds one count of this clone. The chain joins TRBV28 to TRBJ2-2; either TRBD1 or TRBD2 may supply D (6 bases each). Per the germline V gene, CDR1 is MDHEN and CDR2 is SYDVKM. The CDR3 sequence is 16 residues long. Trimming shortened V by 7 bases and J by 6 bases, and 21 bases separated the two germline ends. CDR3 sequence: CASTNRRDIAAGELFF. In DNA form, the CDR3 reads TGTGCCAGCACCAATCGGAGGGACATCGCGGCCGGGGAGCTGTTTTTT. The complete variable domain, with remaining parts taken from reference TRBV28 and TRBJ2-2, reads DVKVTQSSRYLVKRTGEKVFLECVQDMDHENMFWYRQDPGLGLRLIYFSYDVKMKEKGDIPEGYSVSREKKERFSLILESASTNQTSMYLCASTNRRDIAAGELFFGEGSRLTVL.

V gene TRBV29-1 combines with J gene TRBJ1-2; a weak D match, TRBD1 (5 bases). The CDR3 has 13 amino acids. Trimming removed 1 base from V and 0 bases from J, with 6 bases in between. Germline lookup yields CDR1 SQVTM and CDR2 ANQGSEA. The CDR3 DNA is TGCAGCGTTGAAGGGGGCGCTAACTATGGCTACACCTTC. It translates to CSVEGGANYGYTF. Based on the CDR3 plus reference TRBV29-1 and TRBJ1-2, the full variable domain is SAVISQKPSRDICQRGTSLTIQCQVDSQVTMMFWYRQQPGQSLTLIATANQGSEATYESGFVIDKFPISRPNLTFSTLTVSNMSPEDSSIYLCSVEGGANYGYTFGSGTRLTVV.

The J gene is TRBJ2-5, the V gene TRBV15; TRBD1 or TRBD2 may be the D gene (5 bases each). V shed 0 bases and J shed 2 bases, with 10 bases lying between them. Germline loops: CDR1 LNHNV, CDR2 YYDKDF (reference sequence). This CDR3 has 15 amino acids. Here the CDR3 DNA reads TGTGCCACCAGCAGAGATTTGGGGGATCAAGAGACCCAGTACTTC. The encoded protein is CATSRDLGDQETQYF.

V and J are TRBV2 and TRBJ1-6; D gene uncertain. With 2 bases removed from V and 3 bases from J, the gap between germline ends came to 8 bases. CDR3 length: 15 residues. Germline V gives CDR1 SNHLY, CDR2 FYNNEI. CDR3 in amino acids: CASSEWERYNSPLHF. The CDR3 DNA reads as TGTGCCAGCAGTGAATGGGAACGCTATAATTCACCCCTCCACTTT.

CDR3 sequence reads: CASSPPGLAGPREYF. The CDR3 DNA reads as TGTGCCAGCAGTCCCCCGGGACTAGCGGGACCCAGGGAGTATTTT. The J gene is TRBJ2-3, the V gene TRBV27, with 13 bases matching TRBD2. The trim removed 5 bases at V and 13 bases at J, leaving 12 bases unmatched. The CDR3 consists of 15 residues. Germline V gives CDR1 MNHEY, CDR2 SMNVEV (reference sequence).

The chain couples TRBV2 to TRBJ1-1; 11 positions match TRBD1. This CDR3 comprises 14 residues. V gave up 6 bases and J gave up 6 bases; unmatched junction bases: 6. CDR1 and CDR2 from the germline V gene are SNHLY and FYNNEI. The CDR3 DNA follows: TGTGCCAGCAGCCCGGGACAGGGGGTCTCTGAAGCTTTCTTT. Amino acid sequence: CASSPGQGVSEAFF.

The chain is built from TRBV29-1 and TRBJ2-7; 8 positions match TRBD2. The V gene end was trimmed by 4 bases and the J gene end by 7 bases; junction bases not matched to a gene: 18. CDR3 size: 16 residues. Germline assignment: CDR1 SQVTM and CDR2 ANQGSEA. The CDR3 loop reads CSVVFPTGGPSEEQYF. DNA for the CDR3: TGCAGCGTTGTGTTCCCTACGGGAGGGCCCTCGGAAGAGCAGTACTTC.

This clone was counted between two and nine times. The CDR3 bases are TGTGCCTGGATCCGCCCCAATAGCGGGAGGGCCAATGAGCAGTTCTTC. Its protein is CAWIRPNSGRANEQFF. The chain uses TRBV30 and TRBJ2-1, with 11 bases fitting TRBD2. J gave up 6 bases and V 4 bases, and 11 bases lay outside the gene matches. Per germline, CDR1 GTSNPN and CDR2 SVGIG (reference sequence). The CDR3 has 16 residues.

CDR3: CASAEGTGSPGRQFF. In DNA, the CDR3 is TGTGCCAGCGCCGAGGGGACTGGATCCCCAGGGAGGCAGTTCTTC. The chain recombines TRBV28 with TRBJ2-1, with D tentatively TRBD2 (6 bases). Germline V gene data show CDR1 as MDHEN and CDR2 as SYDVKM. The CDR3 covers 15 residues. V lost 8 bases and J lost 12, with 26 bases in between. Based on the CDR3 plus reference TRBV28 and TRBJ2-1, the full variable domain is DVKVTQSSRYLVKRTGEKVFLECVQDMDHENMFWYRQDPGLGLRLIYFSYDVKMKEKGDIPEGYSVSREKKERFSLILESASTNQTSMYLCASAEGTGSPGRQFFGPGTRLTVL.

CDR3 residues: CASIQGGTGGSFPYEQYF. Written as DNA, the CDR3 is TGTGCCAGCATCCAAGGGGGGACAGGGGGATCCTTTCCCTACGAGCAGTACTTC. V and J are TRBV7-8 and TRBJ2-7; 11 nucleotides agree with TRBD1. Unmatched junction bases numbered 16, after V lost 7 bases and J lost 2 bases. The CDR3 sequence is 18 residues long. Germline assignment: CDR1 SGHVS and CDR2 FQNEAQ.

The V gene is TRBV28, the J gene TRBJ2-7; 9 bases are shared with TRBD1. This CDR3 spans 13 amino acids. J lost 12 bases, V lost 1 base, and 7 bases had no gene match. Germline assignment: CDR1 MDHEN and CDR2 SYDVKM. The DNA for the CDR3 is TGTGCCAGCAGTTTATACGCGACAGGGGGATGGTACTTC. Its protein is CASSLYATGGWYF. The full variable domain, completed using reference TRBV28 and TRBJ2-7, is DVKVTQSSRYLVKRTGEKVFLECVQDMDHENMFWYRQDPGLGLRLIYFSYDVKMKEKGDIPEGYSVSREKKERFSLILESASTNQTSMYLCASSLYATGGWYFGPGTRLTVT.

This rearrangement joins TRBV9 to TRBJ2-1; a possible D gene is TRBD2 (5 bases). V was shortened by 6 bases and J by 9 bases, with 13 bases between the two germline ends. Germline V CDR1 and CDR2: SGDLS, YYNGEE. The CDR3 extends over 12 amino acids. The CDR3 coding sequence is TGTGCCAGCAACAAGGAGGAAGGTGAGCAGTTCTTC. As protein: CASNKEEGEQFF.

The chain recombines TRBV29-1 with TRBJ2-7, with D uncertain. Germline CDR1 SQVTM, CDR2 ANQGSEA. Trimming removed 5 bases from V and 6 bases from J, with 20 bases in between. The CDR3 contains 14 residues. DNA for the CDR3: TGCAGCGTTAGACCGGTTGACCGGCGCGGCGAGCAGTACTTC. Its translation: CSVRPVDRRGEQYF.

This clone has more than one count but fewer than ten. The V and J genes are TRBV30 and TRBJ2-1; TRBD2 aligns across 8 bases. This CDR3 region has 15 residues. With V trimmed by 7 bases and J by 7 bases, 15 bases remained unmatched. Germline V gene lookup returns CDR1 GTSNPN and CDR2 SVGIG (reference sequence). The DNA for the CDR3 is TGTGCCTCGAATCAGGGGCGGGGGGCCGATAATGAGCAGTTCTTC. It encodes CASNQGRGADNEQFF. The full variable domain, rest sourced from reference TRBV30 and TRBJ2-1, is SQTIHQWPATLVQPVGSPLSLECTVEGTSNPNLYWYRQAAGRGLQLLFYSVGIGQISSEVPQNLSASRPQDRQFILSSKKLLLSDSGFYLCASNQGRGADNEQFFGPGTRLTVL.